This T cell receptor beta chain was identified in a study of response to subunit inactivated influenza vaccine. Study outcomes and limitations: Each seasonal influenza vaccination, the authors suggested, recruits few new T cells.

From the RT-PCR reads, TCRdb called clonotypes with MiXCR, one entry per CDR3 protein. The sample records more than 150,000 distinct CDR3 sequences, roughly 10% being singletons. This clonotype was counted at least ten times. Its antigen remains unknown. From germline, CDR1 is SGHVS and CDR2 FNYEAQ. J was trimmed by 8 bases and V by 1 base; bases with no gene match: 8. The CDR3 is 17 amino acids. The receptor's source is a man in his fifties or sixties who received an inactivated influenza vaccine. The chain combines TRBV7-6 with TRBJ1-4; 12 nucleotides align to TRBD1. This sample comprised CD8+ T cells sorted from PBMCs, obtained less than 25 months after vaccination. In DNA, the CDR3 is TGTGCCAGCAGCTTAGTACCCCCCGGGACAGGGGGCGAAAAACTGTTTTTT. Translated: CASSLVPPGTGGEKLFF.